A selection of T cell receptor beta chains follows, all from one sample in a study of T cells after yellow fever vaccination. TCRdb called the 5' RACE reads again in MiXCR, with one record for every CDR3 protein. The table includes over 85,000 distinct CDR3 sequences, roughly 10% detected once. The source material was CD8+ T cells not binding an NS4B(214-222) dextramer, sorted from PBMCs, sampled approximately 16 days after the first yellow fever vaccination. Receptor source: a man aged 18 to 29 who received the YFV17D yellow fever vaccine. The conserved cysteine and the conserved F or W are not part of the CDR3 here. A D gene is named only where the DNA matches it firmly. Not all rows give a size; the values are once, few, many and, for expanded clones, a class.

-,-,TRBV27,ASSLTGFTEAF
TRBD1,-,TRBV28,ASSLTRDRGSYEQY
-,-,TRBV19,ASMDSPGQPQH
-,few,TRBV20-1,SASRPGSNYGYT
-,many,TRBV29-1,SARGSGANVLT
-,few,TRBV4-2,ASSQVAGESEAF
TRBD2,few,TRBV12-3/TRBV12-4,ASSSIAGGPHEQF
-,-,TRBV12-3/TRBV12-4,ASSPTQGFSEKLF
-,-,TRBV7-8,ASSSAVRQFGEAF
TRBD2,-,TRBV29-1,SVEGTTHNEQF
TRBD1,few,TRBV6-2/TRBV6-3,ASTKTGAPNQPQH
-,few,TRBV3-1,ASSSRTGSGYGYT
-,few,TRBV29-1,SVERGGTEAF
TRBD1,few,TRBV6-2/TRBV6-3,ASSYPGQGFSSYEQY
-,many,TRBV10-3,AISTGFAGANVLT
-,-,TRBV4-3,ASSQEIAVPYNEQF